The table lists the clone carrying this T cell receptor (beta chain) with a few counts. Its antigen remains unknown. This sample is part of a study of vaccination effects on CD4 cells after COVID-19. The wider study: Two-dose vaccination with either BNT162b2 or mRNA-1273 was given to the participants.

Findings and caveats of the study: New vaccine-induced clones were the main type among post-vaccine spike-reactive clones in convalescents. Clones that were induced by infection or by vaccine showed marked contraction late after vaccination.

Germline V gene lookup returns CDR1 DFQATT and CDR2 SNEGSKA (reference sequence). The V end was cut by 3 bases, the J end by 4 bases, with 13 bases between. This CDR3 spans 14 amino acids. Assay used: immunoSEQ multiplex PCR; TCRdb lists only in-frame clones, some missing. The sample consists of 20,000 to 30,000 clones, roughly 69% of them appearing once. Pools of viral peptides were used by the ViraFEST assay to expand antigen-specific CD4+ T cells ahead of sequencing. Following culture for around 10 days, CD4+ T cells were isolated. SARS-CoV-2 infection was confirmed by PCR in the person between March and December 2020.

The chain recombines TRBV20-1 with TRBJ1-3, with a tentative D call TRBD1 (6 bases). Here the sequenced sample was CD4+ T cells from PBMCs cultured with SARS-CoV-2 spike peptides, taken before COVID-19 vaccination. This sequence originates from a human donor who had a prior SARS-CoV-2 infection. The chain's CDR3 is CSASLGGAGNTIYF. The CDR3 DNA reads TGCAGTGCTAGTTTAGGGGGTGCGGGAAACACCATATATTTT.